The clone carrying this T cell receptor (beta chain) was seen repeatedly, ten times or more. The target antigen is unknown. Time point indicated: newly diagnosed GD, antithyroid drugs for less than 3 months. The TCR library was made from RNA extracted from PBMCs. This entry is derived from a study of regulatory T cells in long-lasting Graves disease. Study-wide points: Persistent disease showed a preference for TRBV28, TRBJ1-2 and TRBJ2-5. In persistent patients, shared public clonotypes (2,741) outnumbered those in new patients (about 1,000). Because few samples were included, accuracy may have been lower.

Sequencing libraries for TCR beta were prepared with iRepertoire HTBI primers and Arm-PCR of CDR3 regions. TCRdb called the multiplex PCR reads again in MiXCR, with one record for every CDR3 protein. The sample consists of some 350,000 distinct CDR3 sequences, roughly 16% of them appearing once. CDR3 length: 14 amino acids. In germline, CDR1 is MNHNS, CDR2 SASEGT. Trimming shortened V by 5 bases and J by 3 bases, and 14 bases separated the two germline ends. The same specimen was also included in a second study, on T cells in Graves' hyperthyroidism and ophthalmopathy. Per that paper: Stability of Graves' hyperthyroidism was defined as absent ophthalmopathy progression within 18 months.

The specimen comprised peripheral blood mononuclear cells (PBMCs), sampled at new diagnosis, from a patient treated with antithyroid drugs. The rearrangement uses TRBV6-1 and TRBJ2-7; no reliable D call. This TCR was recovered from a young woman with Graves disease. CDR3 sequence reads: CASSQQVLFYEQYF. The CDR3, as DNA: TGTGCCAGCAGTCAGCAAGTGCTATTCTACGAGCAGTACTTC.